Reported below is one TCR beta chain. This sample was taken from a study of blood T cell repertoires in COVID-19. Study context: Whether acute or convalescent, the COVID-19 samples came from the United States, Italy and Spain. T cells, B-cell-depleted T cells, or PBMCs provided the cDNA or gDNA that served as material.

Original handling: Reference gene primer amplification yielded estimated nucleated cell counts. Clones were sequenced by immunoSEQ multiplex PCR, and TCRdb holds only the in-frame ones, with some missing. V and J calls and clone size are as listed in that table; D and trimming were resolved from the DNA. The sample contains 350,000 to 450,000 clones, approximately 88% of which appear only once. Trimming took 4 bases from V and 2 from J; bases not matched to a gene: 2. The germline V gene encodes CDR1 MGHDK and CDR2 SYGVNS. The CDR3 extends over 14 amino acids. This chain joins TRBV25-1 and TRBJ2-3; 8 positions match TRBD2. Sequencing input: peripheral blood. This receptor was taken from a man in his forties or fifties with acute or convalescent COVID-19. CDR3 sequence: CASSGGGYTDTQYF. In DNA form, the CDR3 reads TGTGCCAGCAGTGGCGGGGGGTACACAGATACGCAGTATTTT.